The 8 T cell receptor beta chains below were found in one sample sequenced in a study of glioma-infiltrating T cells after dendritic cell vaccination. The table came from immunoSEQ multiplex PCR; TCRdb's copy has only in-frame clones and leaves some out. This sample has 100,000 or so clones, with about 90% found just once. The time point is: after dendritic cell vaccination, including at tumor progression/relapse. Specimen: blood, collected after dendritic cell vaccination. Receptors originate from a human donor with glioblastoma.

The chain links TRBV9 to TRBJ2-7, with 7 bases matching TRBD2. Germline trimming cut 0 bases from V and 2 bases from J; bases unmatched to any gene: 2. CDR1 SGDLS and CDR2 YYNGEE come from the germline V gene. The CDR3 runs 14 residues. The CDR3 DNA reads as TGTGCCAGCAGCGTAGGCGGGAGCGCCTACGAGCAGTACTTC. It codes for CASSVGGSAYEQYF.

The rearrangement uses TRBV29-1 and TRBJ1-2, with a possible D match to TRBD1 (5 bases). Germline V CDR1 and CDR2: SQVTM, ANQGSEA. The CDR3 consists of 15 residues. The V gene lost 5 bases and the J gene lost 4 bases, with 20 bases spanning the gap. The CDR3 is CSVRQGLSIGYGYTF. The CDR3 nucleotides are TGCAGCGTTCGCCAGGGTTTGTCGATCGGCTATGGCTACACCTTC.

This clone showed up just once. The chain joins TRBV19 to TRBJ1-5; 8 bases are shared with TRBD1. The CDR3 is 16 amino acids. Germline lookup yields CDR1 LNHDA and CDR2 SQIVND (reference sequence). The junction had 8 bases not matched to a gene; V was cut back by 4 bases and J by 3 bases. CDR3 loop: CASSTGQGTLNQPQHF. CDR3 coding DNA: TGTGCCAGTAGTACAGGACAGGGAACCCTCAATCAGCCCCAGCATTTT.

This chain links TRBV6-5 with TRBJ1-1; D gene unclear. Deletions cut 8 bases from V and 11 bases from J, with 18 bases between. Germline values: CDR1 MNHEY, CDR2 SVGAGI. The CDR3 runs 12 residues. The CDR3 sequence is CASGLDGYRAFF. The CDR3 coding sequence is TGTGCCAGCGGCCTCGACGGGTACCGGGCTTTCTTT.

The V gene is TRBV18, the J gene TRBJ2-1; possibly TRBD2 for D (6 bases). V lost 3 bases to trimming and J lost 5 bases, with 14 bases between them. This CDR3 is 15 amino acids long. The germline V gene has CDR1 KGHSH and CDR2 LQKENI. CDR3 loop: CASSPPGLRNNEQFF. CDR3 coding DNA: TGTGCCAGCTCACCTCCGGGACTCCGAAACAATGAGCAGTTCTTC.

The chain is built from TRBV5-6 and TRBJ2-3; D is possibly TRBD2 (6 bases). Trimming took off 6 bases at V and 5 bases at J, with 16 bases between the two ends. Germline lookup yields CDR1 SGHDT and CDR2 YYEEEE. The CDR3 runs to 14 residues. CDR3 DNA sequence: TGTGCCAGCACTCCAAGGAGGGCTGTAGATACGCAGTATTTT. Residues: CASTPRRAVDTQYF. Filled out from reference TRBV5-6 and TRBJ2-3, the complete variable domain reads DAGVTQSPTHLIKTRGQQVTLRCSPKSGHDTVSWYQQALGQGPQFIFQYYEEEERQRGNFPDRFSGHQFPNYSSELNVNALLLGDSALYLCASTPRRAVDTQYFGPGTRLTVL.

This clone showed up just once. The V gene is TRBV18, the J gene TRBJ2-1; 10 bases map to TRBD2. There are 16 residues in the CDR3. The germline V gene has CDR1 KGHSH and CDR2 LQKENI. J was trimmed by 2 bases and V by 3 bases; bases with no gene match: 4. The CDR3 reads CASSPSAGGPYNEQFF. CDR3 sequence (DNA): TGTGCCAGCTCACCGTCAGCGGGAGGGCCCTACAATGAGCAGTTCTTC.

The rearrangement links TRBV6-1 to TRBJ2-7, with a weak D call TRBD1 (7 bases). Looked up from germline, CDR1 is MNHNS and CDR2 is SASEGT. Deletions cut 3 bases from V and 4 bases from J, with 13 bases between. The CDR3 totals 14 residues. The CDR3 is CASSDQGGRYEQYF. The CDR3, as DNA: TGTGCCAGCAGTGACCAGGGGGGACGGTACGAGCAGTACTTC.